This T cell receptor beta chain emerged from a study of blood T cell repertoires in COVID-19. Profiled with immunoSEQ multiplex PCR; TCRdb holds only in-frame clones, not every one. The sample has just over 60,000 clones; under 85% are singletons. On this clone: The same CDR3 arises from other DNA sequences in this sample as well.

This clonotype was obtained from an elderly woman with active or convalescent COVID-19. Sequencing used peripheral blood.

The CDR3 protein is CASSLKLDTEAFF. CDR3 DNA: TGCGCCAGCAGCTTAAAGCTGGACACTGAAGCTTTCTTT. This sequence joins TRBV5-1 and TRBJ1-1, with D hard to call. V was pared by 2 bases and J by 3 bases, with 8 bases between. The CDR3 extends over 13 amino acids. Germline values: CDR1 SGHRS, CDR2 YFSETQ.